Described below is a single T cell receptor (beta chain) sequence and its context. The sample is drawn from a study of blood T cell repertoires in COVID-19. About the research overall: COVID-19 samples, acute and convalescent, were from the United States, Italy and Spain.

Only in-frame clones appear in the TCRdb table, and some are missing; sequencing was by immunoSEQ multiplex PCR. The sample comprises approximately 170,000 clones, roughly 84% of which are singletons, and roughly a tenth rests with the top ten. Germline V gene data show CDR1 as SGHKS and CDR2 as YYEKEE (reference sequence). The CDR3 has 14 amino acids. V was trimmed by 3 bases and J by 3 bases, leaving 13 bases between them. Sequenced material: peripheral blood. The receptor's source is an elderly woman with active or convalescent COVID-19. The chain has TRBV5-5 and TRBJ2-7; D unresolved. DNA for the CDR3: TGTGCCAGCAGCTCATACCGAGAGAACTACGAGCAGTACTTC. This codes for CASSSYRENYEQYF.